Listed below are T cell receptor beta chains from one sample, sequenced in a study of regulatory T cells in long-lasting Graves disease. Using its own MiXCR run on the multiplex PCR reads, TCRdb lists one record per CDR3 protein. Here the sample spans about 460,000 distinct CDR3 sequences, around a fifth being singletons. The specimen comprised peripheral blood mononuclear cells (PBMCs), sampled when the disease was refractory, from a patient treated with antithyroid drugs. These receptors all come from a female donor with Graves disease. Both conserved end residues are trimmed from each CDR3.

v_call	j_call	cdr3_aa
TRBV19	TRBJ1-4	ASSTTTVDNEKLF
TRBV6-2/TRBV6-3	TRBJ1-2	TSQRPHGYT
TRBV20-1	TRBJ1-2	SASVALDRRGYT
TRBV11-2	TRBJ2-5	ASSFETQY
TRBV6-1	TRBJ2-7	ASRPLAGGFHEQY
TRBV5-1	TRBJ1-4	ATSTDANEKLF
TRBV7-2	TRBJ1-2	ASSLDGTSYGYT
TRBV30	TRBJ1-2	AWSVLRTGDYYGYT
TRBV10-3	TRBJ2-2	AISDLGGDTGELF
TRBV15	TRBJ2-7	ATSRAGTRSRYEQY
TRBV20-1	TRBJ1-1	SARDERQGSLGTEAF
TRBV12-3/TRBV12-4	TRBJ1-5	ASSSISNQPQH
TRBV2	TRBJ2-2	ASSEGYTGELF
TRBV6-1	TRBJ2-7	ASTSGGYEQY
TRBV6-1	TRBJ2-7	ASSTSWTDSEQY
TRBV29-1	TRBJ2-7	SGADGEQY
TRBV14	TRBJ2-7	ASSQDLYRDQY
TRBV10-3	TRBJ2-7	ATWDSGSSYEQY
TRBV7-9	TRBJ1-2	ASSLGPRTGDYGYT
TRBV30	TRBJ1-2	AWSVSRGSSGYT
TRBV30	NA	AWRSGTSVQETQY
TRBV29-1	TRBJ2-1	SVEAATGSDEQF
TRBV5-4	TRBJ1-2	ASSLAGGGNGYT
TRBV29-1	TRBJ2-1	SARRHLRADNEQF
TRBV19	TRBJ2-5	ASSPAPAGTETQY
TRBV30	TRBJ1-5	AWSVIPGLPQH
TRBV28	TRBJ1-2	ASSLTTQSYYT
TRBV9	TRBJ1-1	ASSLGSVGGEAF
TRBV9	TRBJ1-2	ASRGGGSYGYT
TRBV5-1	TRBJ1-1	ASTPTTGTEAF
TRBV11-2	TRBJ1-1	ASSLPPGGNTEAF
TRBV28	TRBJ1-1	ASSSRGSTEAF
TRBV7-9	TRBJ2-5	ASSLLPPARALETQY
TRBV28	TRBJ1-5	ASSTDQGQPQH
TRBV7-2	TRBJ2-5	ASSRDRGTQY
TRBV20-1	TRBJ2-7	SGLGPSYEQY
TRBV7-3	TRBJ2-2	ASSLTYHGELF
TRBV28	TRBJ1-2	ASSFIRDGLGYT
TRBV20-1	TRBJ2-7	SAARSRDYEQY
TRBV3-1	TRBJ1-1	ASSQVPQGGKAF
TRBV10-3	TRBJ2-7	AIRTSGGSEQY
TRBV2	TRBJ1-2	ASRPGLSDSNYGYT